The clone carrying this T cell receptor beta chain occurred a few times. Trimming took off 1 base at V and 3 bases at J, with 6 bases between the two ends. This CDR3 contains 13 residues. Germline V lookup: CDR1 SNHLY, CDR2 FYNNEI. This specimen comes from a study of blood T cell repertoires in COVID-19. Produced via immunoSEQ multiplex PCR; TCRdb's table is partial and in-frame only. The sample includes about 140,000 clones, approximately 84% of them seen just once. This receptor was obtained from a woman aged 55-69 years with acute or convalescent COVID-19. The chain links TRBV2 to TRBJ2-5; no reliable D call. Sequenced: peripheral blood. CDR3 nucleotides: TGTGCCAGCAGTGAAGGGCCAAAAGAGACCCAGTACTTC. This codes for CASSEGPKETQYF.